This T cell receptor beta chain was obtained from a study of graft-versus-host responses after intestinal transplantation. Study details: Recipients were given multivisceral, liver-intestinal, or isolated intestinal transplants.

Profiled with immunoSEQ multiplex PCR; TCRdb holds only in-frame clones, not every one. Of about 88,000 clones in the sample, 80% to 95% are singletons; the top ten hold roughly 0.31%. Remarks on this clone: The antigen is not known.

Study observations and caveats: Subjects displaying graft-donor T cell macrochimerism possessed elevated graft-versus-host to host-versus-graft clonal ratios inside allografts. Recipient marrow held GvH clones, some first seen in ileum or blood.

CDR3 size: 13 residues. The germline V gene encodes CDR1 SGHDT and CDR2 YYEEEE. Trimming removed 3 bases at V and 10 bases at J, with 16 bases between. The genes are TRBV5-6 and TRBJ1-2, with D perhaps matching TRBD1 (6 bases). This receptor was obtained from a human donor who received an intestinal transplant. The source material was unstimulated CD4+ T cells sorted from spleen or lymph node cells, sampled before intestinal transplant. The CDR3 bases are TGTGCCAGCAGCTCGGACCTCTACAGGGACTACACCTTC. It encodes CASSSDLYRDYTF.